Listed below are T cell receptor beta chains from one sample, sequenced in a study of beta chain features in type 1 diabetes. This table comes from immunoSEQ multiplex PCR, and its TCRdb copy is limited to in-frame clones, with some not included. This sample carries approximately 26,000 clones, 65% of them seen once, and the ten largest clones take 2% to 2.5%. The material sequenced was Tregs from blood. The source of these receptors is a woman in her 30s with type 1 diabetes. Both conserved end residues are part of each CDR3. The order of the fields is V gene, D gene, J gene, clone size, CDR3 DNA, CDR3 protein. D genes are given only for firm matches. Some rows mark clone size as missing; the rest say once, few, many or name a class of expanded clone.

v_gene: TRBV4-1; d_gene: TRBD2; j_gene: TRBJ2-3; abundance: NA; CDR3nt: TGCGCCAGCAGCCAAGATCATGGGACTAGCGCAGATACGCAGTATTTT; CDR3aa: CASSQDHGTSADTQYF
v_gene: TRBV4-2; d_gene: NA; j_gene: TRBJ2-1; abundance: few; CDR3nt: TGTGCCAGCAGCTTACAGGGAGGGGATGAGCAGTTCTTC; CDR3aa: CASSLQGGDEQFF
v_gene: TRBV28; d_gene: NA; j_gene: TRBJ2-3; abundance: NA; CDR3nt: TGTGCCAGCAGCCCCCCGGGCACAGATACGCAGTATTTT; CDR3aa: CASSPPGTDTQYF
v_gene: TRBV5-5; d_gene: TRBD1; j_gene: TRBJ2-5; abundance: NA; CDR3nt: TGTGCCAGCAGCCGGACAGGGGGGACCCAGTACTTC; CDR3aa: CASSRTGGTQYF
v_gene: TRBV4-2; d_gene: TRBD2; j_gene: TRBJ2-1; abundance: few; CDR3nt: TGTGCCAGCAGCCCCGTAGCGGGAGAGGCTTTGGAGCAGTTCTTC; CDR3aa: CASSPVAGEALEQFF
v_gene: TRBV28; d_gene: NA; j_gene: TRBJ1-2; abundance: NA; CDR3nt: TGTGCCAGCAGCCTTAACTATGGCTACACCTTC; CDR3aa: CASSLNYGYTF
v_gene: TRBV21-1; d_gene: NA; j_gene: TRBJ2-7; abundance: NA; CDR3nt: TGTGCCAGCAGCATCCGGACTAGCGGTTCCTACGAGCAGTACTTC; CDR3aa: CASSIRTSGSYEQYF
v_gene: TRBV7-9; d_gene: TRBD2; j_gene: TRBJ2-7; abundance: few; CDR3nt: TGTGCCAGCAGCGCCCGAGGGACTAGCGGGATTTCAGGCGAGCAGTACTTC; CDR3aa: CASSARGTSGISGEQYF
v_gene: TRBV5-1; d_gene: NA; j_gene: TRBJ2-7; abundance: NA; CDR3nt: TGCGCCAGCAGCTATCCAGGTAGCTCCTACGAGCAGTACTTC; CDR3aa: CASSYPGSSYEQYF
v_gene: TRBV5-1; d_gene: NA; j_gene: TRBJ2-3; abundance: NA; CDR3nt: TGCGCCAGCAGCTTGGGCGGGAACCAAGATACGCAGTATTTT; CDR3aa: CASSLGGNQDTQYF
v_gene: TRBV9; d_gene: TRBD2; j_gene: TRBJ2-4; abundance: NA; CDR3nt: TGTGCCAGCAGCGGAGAGGCTAGCGGAGTAAACATTCAGTACTTC; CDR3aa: CASSGEASGVNIQYF
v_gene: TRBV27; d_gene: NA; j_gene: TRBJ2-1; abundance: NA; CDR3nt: TGTGCCAGCAGTCCGAACGCAGAGGCCTACAATGAGCAGTTCTTC; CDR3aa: CASSPNAEAYNEQFF
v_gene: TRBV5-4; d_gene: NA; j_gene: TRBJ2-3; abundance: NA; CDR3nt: TGTGCCAGCAGCTTGGTGTCCGGGATCACAGATACGCAGTATTTT; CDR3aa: CASSLVSGITDTQYF
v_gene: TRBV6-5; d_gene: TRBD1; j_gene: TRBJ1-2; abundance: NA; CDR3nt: TGTGCCAGCAGTCAGAACAGGGGGTCTAACTATGGCTACACCTTC; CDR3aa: CASSQNRGSNYGYTF
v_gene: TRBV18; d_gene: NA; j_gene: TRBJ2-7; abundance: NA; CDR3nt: TGTGCCAGCTCACCACAGTCAGGGCAAGAGCAGTACTTC; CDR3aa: CASSPQSGQEQYF
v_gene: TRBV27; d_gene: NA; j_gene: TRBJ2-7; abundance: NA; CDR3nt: TGTGCCAGCAGTTTTACCCCCGAGGGCTGGCAGTACTTC; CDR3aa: CASSFTPEGWQYF
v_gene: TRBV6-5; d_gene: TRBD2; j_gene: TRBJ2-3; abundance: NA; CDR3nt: TGTGCCAGCAGCCTTAGAGCGGGGACGCTGGATACGCAGTATTTT; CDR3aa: CASSLRAGTLDTQYF
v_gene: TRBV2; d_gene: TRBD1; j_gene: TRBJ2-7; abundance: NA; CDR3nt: TGTGCCAGCAGTGGAAGAACAGGGGTTGGGGAGCAGTACTTC; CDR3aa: CASSGRTGVGEQYF
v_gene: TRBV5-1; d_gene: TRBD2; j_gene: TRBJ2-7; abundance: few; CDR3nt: TGCGCCAGCAGCTCCGGACTAGGACCCTACGAGCAGTACTTC; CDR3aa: CASSSGLGPYEQYF
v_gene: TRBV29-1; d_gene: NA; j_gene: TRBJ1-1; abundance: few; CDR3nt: TGCAGCGTTGTATCAGGCGGGACTGAAGCTTTCTTT; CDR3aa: CSVVSGGTEAFF
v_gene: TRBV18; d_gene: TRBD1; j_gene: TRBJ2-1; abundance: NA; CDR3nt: TGTGCCAGCTCACCAAGCGGGACAGGGGCTAGTGAGCAGTTCTTC; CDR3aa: CASSPSGTGASEQFF
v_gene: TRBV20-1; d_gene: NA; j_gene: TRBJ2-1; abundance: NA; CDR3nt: TGCAGTGCTAGAGACACTAGGGAGCAGTTCTTC; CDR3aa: CSARDTREQFF
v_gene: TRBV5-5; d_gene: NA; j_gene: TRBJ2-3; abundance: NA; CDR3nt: TGTGCCAGCAGCCACATACAGCGCACAGATACGCAGTATTTT; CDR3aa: CASSHIQRTDTQYF
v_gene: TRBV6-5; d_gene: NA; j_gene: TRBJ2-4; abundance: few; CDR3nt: TGTGCCAGCAGTTACTCACGGGGAGGAAACATTCAGTACTTC; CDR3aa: CASSYSRGGNIQYF
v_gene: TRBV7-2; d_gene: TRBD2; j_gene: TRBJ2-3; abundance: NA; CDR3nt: TGTGCCAGCAGCCCCATAGCGGGAGGGCCAGGTTATACGCAGTATTTT; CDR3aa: CASSPIAGGPGYTQYF
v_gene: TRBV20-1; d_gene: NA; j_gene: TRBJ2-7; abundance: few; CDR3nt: TGCAGTGCGGACAATTCCTACGAGCAGTACTTC; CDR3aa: CSADNSYEQYF
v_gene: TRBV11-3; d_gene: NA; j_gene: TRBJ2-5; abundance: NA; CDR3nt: TGTGCCAGCAGCTTAGTGCCAGGGCGGGGTGAGACCCAGTACTTC; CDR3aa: CASSLVPGRGETQYF
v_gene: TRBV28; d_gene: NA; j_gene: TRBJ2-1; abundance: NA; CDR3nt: TGTGCCAGCAACCGAGGGTATAGTTACAATGAGCAGTTCTTC; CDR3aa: CASNRGYSYNEQFF
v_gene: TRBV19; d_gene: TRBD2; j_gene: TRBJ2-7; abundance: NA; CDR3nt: TGTGCCTCGGCGGGACTAGCGGGAGAGTACGAGCAGTACTTC; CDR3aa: CASAGLAGEYEQYF
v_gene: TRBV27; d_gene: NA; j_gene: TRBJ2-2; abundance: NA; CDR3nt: TGTGCCAGCAGTTTAGCAGGGGCCACCGGGGAGCTGTTTTTT; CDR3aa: CASSLAGATGELFF
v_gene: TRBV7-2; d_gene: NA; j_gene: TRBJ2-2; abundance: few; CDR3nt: TGTGCCAGCAGCCCCCGGACAGCGAACACCGGGGAGCTGTTTTTT; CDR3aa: CASSPRTANTGELFF
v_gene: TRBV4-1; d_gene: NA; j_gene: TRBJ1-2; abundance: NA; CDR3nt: TGCGCCAGCAGCCAAGCTAACCGTAACTATGGCTACACCTTC; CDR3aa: CASSQANRNYGYTF
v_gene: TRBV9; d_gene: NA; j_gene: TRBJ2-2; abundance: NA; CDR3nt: TGTGCCAGTTCGTGGGACTCGCTGACCGGGGAGCTGTTTTTT; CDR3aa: CASSWDSLTGELFF
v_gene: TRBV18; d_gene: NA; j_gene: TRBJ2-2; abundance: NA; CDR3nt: TGTGCCAGCTCATCCGACAGGAGCGGGGAGCTGTTTTTT; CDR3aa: CASSSDRSGELFF
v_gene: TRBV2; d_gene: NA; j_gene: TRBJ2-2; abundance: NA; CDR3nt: TGTGCCAGCAGCGCAGGGGTGACCGGGGAGCTGTTTTTT; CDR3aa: CASSAGVTGELFF
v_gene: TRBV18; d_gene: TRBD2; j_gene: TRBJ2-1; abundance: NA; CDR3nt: TGTGCCAGCTCACCAGGTAGCGGGTTCTCCTACAATGAGCAGTTCTTC; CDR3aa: CASSPGSGFSYNEQFF
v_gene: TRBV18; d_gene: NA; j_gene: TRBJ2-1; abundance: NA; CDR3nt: TGTGCCAGCTCCCCCCTTGGTGGAGACAATGAGCAGTTCTTC; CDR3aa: CASSPLGGDNEQFF
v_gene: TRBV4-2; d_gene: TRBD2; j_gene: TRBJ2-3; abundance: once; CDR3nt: TGTGCCAGCAGCCCGACCCCCCTAGCGGGAAATACGCAGTATTTT; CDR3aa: CASSPTPLAGNTQYF
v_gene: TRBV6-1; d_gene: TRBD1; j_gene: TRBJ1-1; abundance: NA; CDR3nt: TGTGCCACCGTAAGAACTCCAGGGGGCTGGACTGAAGCTTTCTTT; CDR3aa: CATVRTPGGWTEAFF
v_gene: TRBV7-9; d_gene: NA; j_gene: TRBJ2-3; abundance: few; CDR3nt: TGTGCCAGCAGCCCGGACCCGGGGAGGATGACAGATACGCAGTATTTT; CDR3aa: CASSPDPGRMTDTQYF
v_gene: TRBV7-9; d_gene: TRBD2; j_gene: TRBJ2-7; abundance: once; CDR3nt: TGTGCCAGCAGCTTAGGGGAGGGCGGGAGAGGGTCCTACGAGCAGTACTTC; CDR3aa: CASSLGEGGRGSYEQYF
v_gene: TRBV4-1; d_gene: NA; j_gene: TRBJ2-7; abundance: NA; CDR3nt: TGCGCCAGCAGCCAGCCCGGGACACCGTTATACGAGCAGTACTTC; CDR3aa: CASSQPGTPLYEQYF
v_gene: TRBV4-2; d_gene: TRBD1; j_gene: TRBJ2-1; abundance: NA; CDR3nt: TGTGCCAGCAGCCAAGGGAGGGTGGACAGGGGGGGAGATGAGCAGTTCTTC; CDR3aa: CASSQGRVDRGGDEQFF
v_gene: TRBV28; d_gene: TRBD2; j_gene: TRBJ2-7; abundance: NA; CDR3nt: TGTGCCAGCAGTCCTCTAGCGGGAGGGTTCTACGAGCAGTACTTC; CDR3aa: CASSPLAGGFYEQYF
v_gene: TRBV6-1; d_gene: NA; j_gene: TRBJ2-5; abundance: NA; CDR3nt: TGTGCCAGCAGTGTTCAGTCCCCCCAAGAGACCCAGTACTTC; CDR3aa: CASSVQSPQETQYF
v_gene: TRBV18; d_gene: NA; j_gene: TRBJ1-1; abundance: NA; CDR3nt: TGTGCCAGCTCACCAGGAGCAATGAACACTGAAGCTTTCTTT; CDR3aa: CASSPGAMNTEAFF
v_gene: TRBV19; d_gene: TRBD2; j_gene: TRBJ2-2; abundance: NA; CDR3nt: TGTGCCAGTAGTTGGATGGCGGGAGGGGGGGCCGGGGAGCTGTTTTTT; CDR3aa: CASSWMAGGGAGELFF
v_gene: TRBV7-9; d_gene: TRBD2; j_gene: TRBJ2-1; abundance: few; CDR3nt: TGTGCCAGCAGCCAACTACAGACTAGCGGGAGTTATGAGCAGTTCTTC; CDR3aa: CASSQLQTSGSYEQFF
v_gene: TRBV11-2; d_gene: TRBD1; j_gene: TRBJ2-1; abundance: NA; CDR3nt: TGTGCCAGCAGCCGGGACAGGGTGGAGCAGTTCTTC; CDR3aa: CASSRDRVEQFF